This T cell receptor (beta chain) originates from a study of blood T cell repertoires in COVID-19. Study summary: Sources were T cells, B-cell-depleted T cells, or PBMCs; the material itself was cDNA or gDNA.

In the authors' workflow: The assay estimated nucleated cells by amplifying reference gene primers. Libraries were prepared by immunoSEQ multiplex PCR; TCRdb keeps only in-frame clonotypes and omits some of them. V and J calls and clone size follow that table, whereas D and trimming were derived from the DNA. The sample lists 150,000 to 180,000 clones, roughly nine tenths occurring once. Germline CDR1 reads KGHSH; CDR2 reads LQKENI. This CDR3 region has 15 residues. Trimming stripped 6 bases from V and 0 bases from J, with 14 bases between. The sequence derives from a woman in her thirties or forties with acute or convalescent COVID-19. Sequencing input: peripheral blood. The V and J genes are TRBV18 and TRBJ1-1; possible D gene TRBD1, 5 bases. The CDR3 DNA is TGTGCCAGCTCTCTAACCGACAGTATGAACACTGAAGCTTTCTTT. Translating gives CASSLTDSMNTEAFF.